These 4 T cell receptor beta chains were sequenced from one sample in a study of T cells in Graves' hyperthyroidism and ophthalmopathy. There were TCR beta CDR3 regions amplified from RNA transcripts. A first-round RT-PCR of the TCR CDR3 used the HTBI primer set. A single record per CDR3 protein comes from TCRdb applying MiXCR to the multiplex PCR reads. This sample has roughly 570,000 distinct CDR3 sequences, with around 14% found just once. The sequenced material came from blood. The receptors were gathered from a woman aged 25 to 39 with Graves' hyperthyroidism.

This clonotype was counted at least ten times. This sequence joins TRBV2 and TRBJ2-3; D ambiguous. The V gene's germline CDR1 is SNHLY and CDR2 FYNNEI. Trimming took off 7 bases at V and 3 bases at J, with 8 bases between the two ends. This CDR3 contains 12 residues. CDR3 bases: TGTGCCAGCAAGCTATCAACAGATACGCAGTATTTT. Translated, it gives CASKLSTDTQYF.

The chain carries TRBV2 and TRBJ1-1, with D uncertain. V gave up 8 bases and J gave up 4 bases, with 11 bases separating them. The germline CDR1 and CDR2 sequences are SNHLY and FYNNEI. The CDR3 is 12 amino acids. CDR3 in DNA: TGTGCCAGCCGTGGGGAATTCACTGAAGCTTTCTTT. Protein sequence: CASRGEFTEAFF. The full variable domain, in which reference TRBV2 and TRBJ1-1 provide the parts outside the CDR3, is EPEVTQTPSHQVTQMGQEVILRCVPISNHLYFYWYRQILGQKVEFLVSFYNNEISEKSEIFDDQFSVERPDGSNFTLKIRSTKLEDSAMYFCASRGEFTEAFFGQGTRLTVV.

This clonotype has more than one count but fewer than ten. This chain connects TRBV20-1 to TRBJ1-3; maybe TRBD1 (6 bases). Germline CDR1 and CDR2: DFQATT and SNEGSKA (reference sequence). V lost 4 bases to trimming and J lost 6 bases, with 22 bases between them. This CDR3 is built from 16 residues. CDR3 sequence reads: CSAKIRANRAINTIYF. For the CDR3, the DNA is TGCAGTGCTAAAATTCGGGCTAACAGGGCCATAAACACCATATATTTT.

The gene calls are TRBV11-3 and TRBJ2-1, with TRBD2 matching 7 bases. Germline CDR1 and CDR2: SGHNT and YENEEA. The CDR3 sequence is 12 residues long. The V and J ends lost 5 bases and 9 bases, in that order; junction bases with no gene match: 4. The DNA for the CDR3 is TGTGCCAGCAGCCTACGCGGGAGTGAGCAGTTCTTC. This translates into CASSLRGSEQFF.